These 7 T cell receptor beta chains originate from one sample sequenced in a study of vaccination and CD4 T cells after COVID-19. The antigens of these receptors remain unknown. Sequencing of DNA taken from cultured CD4+ T cells relied on the Oncomine TCR Beta short-read assay. TCRdb redid the calling of the PCR reads with MiXCR, one entry per CDR3 protein. In the table there are approximately 5,000 distinct CDR3 sequences, around 50% of which are singletons. As for treatment: roughly 11-day PBMC culture with coronavirus spike peptide pools or control peptides (ViraFEST assay). The sequencing sample was made of CD4+ T cells from blood, cultured in vitro. The receptors here all came from a human donor who had recovered from COVID-19.

This clonotype appeared once. J is TRBJ1-1 and V is TRBV15; D possibly corresponds to TRBD1 (5 bases). Germline V CDR1 and CDR2: LNHNV, YYDKDF (reference sequence). The CDR3 runs 14 residues. V was cut by 8 bases and J by 3 bases, with 16 bases left in between. CDR3 DNA sequence: TGTGCCACCTCCCTGGAAATGGGGGACACTGAAGCTTTCTTT. Amino acid sequence: CATSLEMGDTEAFF.

This clonotype was observed a few times. The chain combines TRBV24-1 with TRBJ1-2; weak D call: TRBD1 (5 bases). With 5 bases removed from V and 8 bases from J, the gap between germline ends came to 8 bases. The length of the CDR3 is 11 residues. Germline V gene data show CDR1 as KGHDR and CDR2 as SFDVKD. CDR3 in amino acids: CATSGGAGYTF. CDR3 DNA: TGTGCCACCAGTGGGGGCGCCGGCTACACCTTC.

The chain carries TRBV10-1 and TRBJ2-7; 8 nucleotides match TRBD2. Germline CDR1 and CDR2: WNHNN and SYGVQD (reference sequence). V shed 8 bases, J shed 6 bases, and the junction held 3 bases outside the gene matches. The CDR3 is 11 amino acids. CDR3 nucleotide sequence: TGCGCCAGCGAGGCGGGGGGCGAGCAGTACTTC. It specifies CASEAGGEQYF.

The gene calls are TRBV20-1 and TRBJ2-7; D tentatively fits TRBD1 or TRBD2 (6 bases each). The CDR3 covers 12 residues. Germline V gene data show CDR1 as DFQATT and CDR2 as SNEGSKA (reference sequence). Trimming left V 5 bases short and J 1 base short, with 9 bases between. The CDR3 loop reads CSAGGTSYEQYF. The CDR3 DNA follows: TGCAGTGCTGGGGGGACATCCTACGAGCAGTACTTC.

This clonotype was recorded a few times. The V and J genes are TRBV7-6 and TRBJ1-6; 8 bases fit TRBD1. The CDR3 has 14 amino acids. V lost 4 bases, J lost 10 bases, and 6 bases stayed unmatched. Germline lookup yields CDR1 SGHVS and CDR2 FNYEAQ. This CDR3 reads CASSSQGANSPLHF. The CDR3 nucleotides are TGTGCCAGCAGCTCCCAGGGGGCGAACTCACCCCTCCACTTT.

V and J are TRBV20-1 and TRBJ1-2; no firm D call. This CDR3 spans 12 amino acids. V lost 1 base and J 6 bases, leaving 9 bases between the germline ends. Germline V lookup: CDR1 DFQATT, CDR2 SNEGSKA (reference sequence). The chain's CDR3 is CSARGPGDGYTF. The CDR3 DNA follows: TGCAGTGCTAGAGGCCCCGGGGATGGCTACACCTTC.

With regard to this clonotype: One end of the junction fails to match germline, which may point to a read error. This chain links TRBV7-2 with TRBJ1-1; the D gene is possibly TRBD1 (5 bases). The germline V gene encodes CDR1 SGHTA and CDR2 FQGNSA. The CDR3 consists of 12 residues. The CDR3 nucleotides read TGTGCCAGCAGCTTAGTTGGGACTGCAGCTTTCTTT. As protein: CASSLVGTAAFF.